The clone carrying this T cell receptor (beta chain) was recorded many times. The antigen remains unidentified. Germline lookup yields CDR1 MNHEY and CDR2 SMNVEV (reference sequence). CDR3 length: 14 residues. The V gene lost 6 bases and the J gene lost 3 bases, with 14 bases spanning the gap. This sample stems from a study of T cell repertoires in cytomegalovirus infection. Study overall: Public signatures in TCR beta pointed to CMV infection and matching HLA type. Overall study findings and caveats: Cumulative public TCR beta family frequency identified carriers of CMV plus the relevant HLA. HLA-C-restricted CMV clonotypes gave the most frequent clonotype in two of eight donors.

TCRdb independently ran MiXCR on the reads; one entry per CDR3 protein. Of tens of thousands of distinct CDR3 sequences listed, just under 4% are singletons. The chain uses TRBV27 and TRBJ1-1; a possible D gene is TRBD1 (5 bases). Sequencing used PBMCs. This clonotype was obtained from a human donor in good health (CMV status not recorded). Some clones in this sample may be carry-over from other donors' samples. CDR3 sequence (DNA): TGTGCCAGCAGGGGCGGGGGGAGGGACACTGAAGCTTTCTTT. This codes for CASRGGGRDTEAFF.